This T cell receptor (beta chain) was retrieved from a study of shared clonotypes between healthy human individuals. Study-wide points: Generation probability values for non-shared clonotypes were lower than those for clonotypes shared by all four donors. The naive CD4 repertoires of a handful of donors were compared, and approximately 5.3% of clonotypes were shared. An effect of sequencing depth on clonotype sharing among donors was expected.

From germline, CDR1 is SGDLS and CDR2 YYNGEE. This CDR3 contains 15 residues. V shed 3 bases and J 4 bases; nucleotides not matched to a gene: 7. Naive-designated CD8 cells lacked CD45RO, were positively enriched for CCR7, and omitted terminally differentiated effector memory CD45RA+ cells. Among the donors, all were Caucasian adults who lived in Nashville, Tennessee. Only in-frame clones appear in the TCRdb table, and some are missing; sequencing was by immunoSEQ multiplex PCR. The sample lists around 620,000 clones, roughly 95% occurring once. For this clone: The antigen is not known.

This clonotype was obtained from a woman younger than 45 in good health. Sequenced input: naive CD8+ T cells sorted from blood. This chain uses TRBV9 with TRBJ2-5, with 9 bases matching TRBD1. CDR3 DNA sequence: TGTGCCAGCAGCGCGGGCCGGACAGGGGCAGAGACCCAGTACTTC. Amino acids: CASSAGRTGAETQYF.